This T cell receptor beta chain was sequenced during a study of shared clonotypes between healthy human individuals. About the research overall: For every donor, three CD4 naive, three CD4 memory, two CD8 naive and one CD8 memory plates were used. Notes on the study in general: The expectation was that sequencing depth would affect clonotype sharing among donors.

Remarks on this clone: The antigen remains undetermined. The sample holds other DNA sequences that translate to the same CDR3.

Cells designated naive CD8 were CD45RO-negative and were positively selected for CCR7, with terminally differentiated effector memory CD45RA+ cells excluded. Donors were Caucasian adults residing in Nashville, Tennessee, USA. Produced via immunoSEQ multiplex PCR; TCRdb's table is partial and in-frame only. The table lists approximately 2,200,000 clones, roughly 91% of them singletons, with more than 1.5% in the top ten. The CDR3 has 14 amino acids. V was clipped by 6 bases and J by 2 bases; unmatched bases: 2. The V gene's germline CDR1 is SGHAT and CDR2 FQNNGV. The sample taken for sequencing was naive CD8+ T cells from PBMCs. The clonotype comes from a man between 18 and 29 years old in good health. Some clones in this sample may be carry-over from other donors' samples. The chain employs TRBV11-2 and TRBJ1-1, with TRBD1 identical over 11 bases. CDR3 protein: CASRGTGGNTEAFF. The CDR3 region has the DNA TGTGCCAGCAGGGGGACAGGGGGAAACACTGAAGCTTTCTTT.